This TCR beta chain derives from a study of blood T cell repertoires in COVID-19. Enrolled through a virtual design, the participants were between about 18 and 100 years of age and came from around 25 US areas. The trim removed 8 bases at V and 15 bases at J, leaving 10 bases unmatched. The CDR3 consists of 12 residues. The germline gives CDR1 SNHLY, CDR2 FYNNEI. Repertoires were generated with immunoSEQ multiplex PCR, while TCRdb's copy carries only in-frame clones and drops some. Of 200,000 to 250,000 clones listed, more than 80% are singletons. The chain recombines TRBV2 with TRBJ2-4; TRBD2 matches at 10 bases. The sequence was collected from a man aged 45-65 years who had been exposed to COVID-19. The material sequenced was PBMCs or T cells enriched from blood (not recorded which). CDR3 loop: CASRASGSPGYF. For the CDR3, the DNA is TGTGCCAGCCGGGCTAGCGGGAGCCCCGGGTACTTC.